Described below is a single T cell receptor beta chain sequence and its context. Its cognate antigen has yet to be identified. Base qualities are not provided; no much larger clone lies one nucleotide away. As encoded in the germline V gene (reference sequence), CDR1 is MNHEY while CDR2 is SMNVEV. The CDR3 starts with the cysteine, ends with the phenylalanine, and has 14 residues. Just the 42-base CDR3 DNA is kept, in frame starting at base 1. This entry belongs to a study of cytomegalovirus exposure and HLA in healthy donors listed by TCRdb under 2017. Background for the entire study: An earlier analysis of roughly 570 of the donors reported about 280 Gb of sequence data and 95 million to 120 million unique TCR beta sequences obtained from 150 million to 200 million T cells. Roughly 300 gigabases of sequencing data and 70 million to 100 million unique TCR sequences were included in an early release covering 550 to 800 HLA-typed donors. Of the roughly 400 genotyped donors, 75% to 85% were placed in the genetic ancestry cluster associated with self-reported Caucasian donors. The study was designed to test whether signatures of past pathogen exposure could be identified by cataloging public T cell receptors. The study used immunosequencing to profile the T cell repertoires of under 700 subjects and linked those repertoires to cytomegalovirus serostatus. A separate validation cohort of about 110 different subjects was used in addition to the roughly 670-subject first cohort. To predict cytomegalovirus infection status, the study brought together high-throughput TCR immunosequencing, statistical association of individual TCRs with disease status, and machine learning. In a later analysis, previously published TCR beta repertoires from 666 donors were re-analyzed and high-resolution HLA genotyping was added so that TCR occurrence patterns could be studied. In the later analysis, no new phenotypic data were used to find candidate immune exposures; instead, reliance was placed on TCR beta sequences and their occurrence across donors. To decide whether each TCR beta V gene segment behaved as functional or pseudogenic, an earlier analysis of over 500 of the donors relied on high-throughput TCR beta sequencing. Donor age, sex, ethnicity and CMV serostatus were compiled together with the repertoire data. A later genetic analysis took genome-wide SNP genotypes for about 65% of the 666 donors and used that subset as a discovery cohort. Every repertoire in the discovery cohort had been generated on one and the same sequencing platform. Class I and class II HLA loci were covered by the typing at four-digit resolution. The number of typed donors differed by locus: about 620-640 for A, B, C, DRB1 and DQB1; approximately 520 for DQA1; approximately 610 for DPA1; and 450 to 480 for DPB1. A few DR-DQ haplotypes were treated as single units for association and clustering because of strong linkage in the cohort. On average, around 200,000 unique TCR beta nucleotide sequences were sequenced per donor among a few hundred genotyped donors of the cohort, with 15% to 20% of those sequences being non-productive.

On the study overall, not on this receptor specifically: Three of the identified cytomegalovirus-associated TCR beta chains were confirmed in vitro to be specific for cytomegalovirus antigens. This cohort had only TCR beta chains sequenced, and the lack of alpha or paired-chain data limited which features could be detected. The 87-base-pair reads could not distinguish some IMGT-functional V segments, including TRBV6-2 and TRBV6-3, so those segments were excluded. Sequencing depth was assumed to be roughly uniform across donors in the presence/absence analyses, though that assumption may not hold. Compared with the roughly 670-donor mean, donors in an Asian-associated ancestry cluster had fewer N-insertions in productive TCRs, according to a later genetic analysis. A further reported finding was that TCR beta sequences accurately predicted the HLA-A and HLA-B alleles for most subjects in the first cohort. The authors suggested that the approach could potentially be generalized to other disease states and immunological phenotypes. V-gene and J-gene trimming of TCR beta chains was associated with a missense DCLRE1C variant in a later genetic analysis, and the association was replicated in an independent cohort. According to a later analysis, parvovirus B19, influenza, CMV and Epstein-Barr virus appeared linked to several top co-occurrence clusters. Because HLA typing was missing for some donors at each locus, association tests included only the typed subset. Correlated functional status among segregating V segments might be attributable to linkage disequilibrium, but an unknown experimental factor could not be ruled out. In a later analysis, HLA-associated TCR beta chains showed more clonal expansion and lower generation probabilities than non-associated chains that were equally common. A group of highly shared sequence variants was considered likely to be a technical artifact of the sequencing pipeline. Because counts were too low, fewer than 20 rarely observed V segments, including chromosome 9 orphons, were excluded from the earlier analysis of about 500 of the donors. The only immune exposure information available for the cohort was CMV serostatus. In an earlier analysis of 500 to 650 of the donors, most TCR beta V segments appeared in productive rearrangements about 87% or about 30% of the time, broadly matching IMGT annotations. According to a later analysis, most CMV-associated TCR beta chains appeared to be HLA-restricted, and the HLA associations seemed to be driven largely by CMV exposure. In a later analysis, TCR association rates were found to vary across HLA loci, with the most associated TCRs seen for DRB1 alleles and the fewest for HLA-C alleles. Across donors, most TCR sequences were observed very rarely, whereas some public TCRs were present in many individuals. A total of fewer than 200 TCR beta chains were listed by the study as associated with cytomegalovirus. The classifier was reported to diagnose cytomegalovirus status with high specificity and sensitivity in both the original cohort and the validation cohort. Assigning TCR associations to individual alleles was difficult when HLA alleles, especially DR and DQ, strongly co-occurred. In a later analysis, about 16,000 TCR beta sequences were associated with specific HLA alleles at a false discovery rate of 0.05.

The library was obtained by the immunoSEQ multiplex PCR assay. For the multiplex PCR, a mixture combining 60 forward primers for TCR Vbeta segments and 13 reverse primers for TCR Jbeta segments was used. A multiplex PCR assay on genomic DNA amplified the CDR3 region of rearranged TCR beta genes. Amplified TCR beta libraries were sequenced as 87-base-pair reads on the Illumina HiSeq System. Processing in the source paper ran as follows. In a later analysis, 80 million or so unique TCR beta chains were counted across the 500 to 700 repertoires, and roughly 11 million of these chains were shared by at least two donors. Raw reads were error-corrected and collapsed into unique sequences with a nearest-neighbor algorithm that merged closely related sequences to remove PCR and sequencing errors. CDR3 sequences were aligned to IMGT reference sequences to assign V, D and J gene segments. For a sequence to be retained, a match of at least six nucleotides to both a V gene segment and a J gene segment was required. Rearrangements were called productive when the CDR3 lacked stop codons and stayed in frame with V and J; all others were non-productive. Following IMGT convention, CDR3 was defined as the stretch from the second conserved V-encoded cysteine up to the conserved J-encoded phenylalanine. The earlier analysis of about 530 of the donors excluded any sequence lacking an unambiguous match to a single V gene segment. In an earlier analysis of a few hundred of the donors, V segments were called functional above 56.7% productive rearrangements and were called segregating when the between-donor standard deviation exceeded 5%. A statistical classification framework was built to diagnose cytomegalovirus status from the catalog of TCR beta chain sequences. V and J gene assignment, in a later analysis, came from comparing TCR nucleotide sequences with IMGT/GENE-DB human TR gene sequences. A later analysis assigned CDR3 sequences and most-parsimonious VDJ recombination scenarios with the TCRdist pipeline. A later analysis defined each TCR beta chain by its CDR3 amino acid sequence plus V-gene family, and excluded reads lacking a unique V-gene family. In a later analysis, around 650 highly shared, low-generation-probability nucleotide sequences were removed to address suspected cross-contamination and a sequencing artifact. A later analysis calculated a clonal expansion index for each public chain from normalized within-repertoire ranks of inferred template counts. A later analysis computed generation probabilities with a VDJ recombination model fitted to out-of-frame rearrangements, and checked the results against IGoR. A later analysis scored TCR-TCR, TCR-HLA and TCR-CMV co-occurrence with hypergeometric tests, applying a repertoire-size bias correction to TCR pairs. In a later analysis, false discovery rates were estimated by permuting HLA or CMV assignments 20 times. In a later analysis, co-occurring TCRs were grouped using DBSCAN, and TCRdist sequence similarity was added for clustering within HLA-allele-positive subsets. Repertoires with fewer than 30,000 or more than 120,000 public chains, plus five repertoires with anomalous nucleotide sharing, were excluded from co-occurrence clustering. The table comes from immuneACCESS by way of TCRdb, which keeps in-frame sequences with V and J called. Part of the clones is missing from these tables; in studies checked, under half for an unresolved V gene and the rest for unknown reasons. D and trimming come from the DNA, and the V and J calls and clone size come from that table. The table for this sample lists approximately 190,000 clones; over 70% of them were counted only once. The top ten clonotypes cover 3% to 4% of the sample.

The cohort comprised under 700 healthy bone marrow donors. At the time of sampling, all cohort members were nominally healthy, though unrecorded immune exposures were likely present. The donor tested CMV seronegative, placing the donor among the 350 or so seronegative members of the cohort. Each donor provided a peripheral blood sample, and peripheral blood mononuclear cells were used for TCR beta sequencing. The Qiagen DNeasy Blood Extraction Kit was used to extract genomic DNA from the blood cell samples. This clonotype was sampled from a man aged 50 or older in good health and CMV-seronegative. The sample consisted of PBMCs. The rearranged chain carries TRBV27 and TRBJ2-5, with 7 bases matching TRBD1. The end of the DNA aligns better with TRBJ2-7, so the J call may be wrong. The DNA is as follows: TGTGCCAGCAGGGGATGGGACAGCAAATACGAGCAGTACTTC. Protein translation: CASRGWDSKYEQYF.